This T cell receptor (beta chain) was found in a study of T cells in Graves' hyperthyroidism and ophthalmopathy. Whole-study findings and limits: The blood repertoire included most of the expanded thyroid clonotypes above 0.001.

Amplified regions were TCR beta CDR3 sequences from RNA transcripts. TCR CDR3 underwent first-round RT-PCR with the HTBI primer set. TCRdb used MiXCR to reprocess the multiplex PCR reads, holding one entry per CDR3 protein. The data hold around 720,000 distinct CDR3 sequences, with approximately 36% observed a single time. Germline CDR1 DFQATT, CDR2 SNEGSKA (reference sequence). The CDR3 length is 14 residues. Deletions cut 6 bases from V and 3 bases from J, with 17 bases between. With regard to this clonotype: No antigen is known for it.

The sample taken for sequencing was blood. The gene calls are TRBV20-1 and TRBJ2-5; either TRBD1 or TRBD2 may fit D (6 bases each). This clonotype was sampled from a woman aged 40 to 49 with Graves' hyperthyroidism. The CDR3 DNA reads as TGCAGTGCGTCGGGACAAGGGGGGAAAGAGACCCAGTACTTC. Protein: CSASGQGGKETQYF.